Listed below are T cell receptor beta chains from one sample, sequenced in a study of human T cells and chemical hapten exposure. In TCRdb, the RACE reads were re-called with MiXCR into one record per CDR3 protein. Of over 55,000 distinct CDR3 sequences in the sample, 9.5% to 15% were seen once. This sample comprised whole blood, obtained in connection with sensitization to the hapten diphenylcyclopropenone (DPC). The receptors stem from a man aged 25-45 years with alopecia areata. Some clones in this sample may be carry-over from other donors' samples. Both conserved end residues are part of each CDR3. D genes are given only for firm matches. The size of a clone is reported for some rows only, either as once, few or many, or as a class for expanded clones.

d_call: TRBD1; j_call: TRBJ1-1; clone_size: few; v_call: TRBV3-1; cdr3_length: 13; cdr3_aa: CASSGHRGGEAFF; cdr3_nt: TGTGCCAGCAGCGGACACAGGGGAGGTGAAGCTTTCTTT
d_call: -; j_call: TRBJ2-3; clone_size: -; v_call: TRBV7-7; cdr3_length: 14; cdr3_aa: CASSLSGLTDTQYF; cdr3_nt: TGTGCTAGCAGCCTCTCTGGTTTGACAGATACGCAGTATTTT
d_call: TRBD2; j_call: TRBJ2-1; clone_size: few; v_call: TRBV6-2/TRBV6-3; cdr3_length: 12; cdr3_aa: CASSSKRGEQFF; cdr3_nt: TGTGCCAGCAGTTCAAAGCGGGGGGAGCAGTTCTTC
d_call: -; j_call: TRBJ1-6; clone_size: many; v_call: TRBV28; cdr3_length: 12; cdr3_aa: CASRRPTSPLHF; cdr3_nt: TGTGCCAGCAGACGCCCTACTTCACCCCTCCACTTT
d_call: -; j_call: TRBJ1-2; clone_size: many; v_call: TRBV25-1; cdr3_length: 11; cdr3_aa: CASSESYGYTF; cdr3_nt: TGTGCCAGCAGTGAATCCTATGGCTACACCTTC
d_call: -; j_call: TRBJ2-7; clone_size: few; v_call: TRBV21-1; cdr3_length: 15; cdr3_aa: CASSIHRDGHYEQYF; cdr3_nt: TGTGCCAGCAGCATCCACCGGGACGGACACTACGAGCAGTACTTC
d_call: -; j_call: TRBJ1-2; clone_size: -; v_call: TRBV20-1; cdr3_length: 14; cdr3_aa: CSLPGPPGDYGYTF; cdr3_nt: TGCAGTCTCCCCGGCCCCCCAGGGGACTATGGCTACACCTTC
d_call: -; j_call: TRBJ2-3; clone_size: few; v_call: TRBV13; cdr3_length: 15; cdr3_aa: CASSTDSRRGDTQYF; cdr3_nt: TGTGCCAGCAGCACGGACAGCCGACGAGGGGATACGCAGTATTTT
d_call: -; j_call: TRBJ1-5; clone_size: -; v_call: TRBV20-1; cdr3_length: 17; cdr3_aa: CSARYLGEIYSNQPQHF; cdr3_nt: TGCAGTGCTAGATATTTGGGGGAAATCTATAGCAATCAGCCCCAGCATTTT
d_call: -; j_call: TRBJ1-6; clone_size: many; v_call: TRBV7-6; cdr3_length: 14; cdr3_aa: CASSLQGLNSPLHF; cdr3_nt: TGTGCCAGCAGCTTACAGGGTCTAAATTCACCCCTCCACTTT
d_call: -; j_call: TRBJ1-2; clone_size: -; v_call: TRBV7-2; cdr3_length: 17; cdr3_aa: CASSLRLSGSDSYGYTF; cdr3_nt: TGTGCCAGCAGCTTAAGGTTATCAGGGAGTGATAGCTATGGCTACACCTTC
d_call: -; j_call: TRBJ1-5; clone_size: many; v_call: TRBV7-2; cdr3_length: 12; cdr3_aa: CASSFPGQPQHF; cdr3_nt: TGTGCCAGCAGCTTTCCGGGTCAGCCCCAGCATTTT
d_call: -; j_call: TRBJ2-3; clone_size: -; v_call: TRBV29-1; cdr3_length: 13; cdr3_aa: CSVVQGTTDTQYF; cdr3_nt: TGCAGCGTTGTGCAAGGAACCACAGATACGCAGTATTTT
d_call: TRBD1; j_call: TRBJ1-1; clone_size: many; v_call: TRBV18; cdr3_length: 14; cdr3_aa: CASSLQGINTEAFF; cdr3_nt: TGTGCCAGCTCACTACAGGGGATTAACACTGAAGCTTTCTTT
d_call: -; j_call: TRBJ2-7; clone_size: few; v_call: TRBV11-1; cdr3_length: 14; cdr3_aa: CASTPTRNSYEQYF; cdr3_nt: TGTGCCAGCACCCCCACCAGGAACTCCTACGAGCAGTACTTC
d_call: -; j_call: TRBJ2-7; clone_size: many; v_call: TRBV27; cdr3_length: 15; cdr3_aa: CASSPPQGPLGEQYF; cdr3_nt: TGTGCCAGCAGTCCCCCGCAGGGGCCTTTGGGCGAGCAGTACTTC
d_call: TRBD1; j_call: TRBJ1-2; clone_size: few; v_call: TRBV6-4; cdr3_length: 12; cdr3_aa: CASSANRGGYTF; cdr3_nt: TGTGCCAGCAGTGCAAACAGGGGAGGCTACACCTTC
d_call: TRBD1; j_call: TRBJ2-3; clone_size: many; v_call: TRBV5-4; cdr3_length: 15; cdr3_aa: CASSPLPTGPDTQYF; cdr3_nt: TGTGCCAGCAGCCCCCTGCCGACAGGGCCAGATACGCAGTATTTT
d_call: TRBD2; j_call: TRBJ2-3; clone_size: many; v_call: TRBV4-3; cdr3_length: 17; cdr3_aa: CASSQAPGLAGSDTQYF; cdr3_nt: TGCGCCAGCAGCCAAGCTCCGGGACTAGCGGGGTCAGATACGCAGTATTTT
d_call: -; j_call: TRBJ2-7; clone_size: many; v_call: TRBV15; cdr3_length: 15; cdr3_aa: CATGPGKPVSGEQYF; cdr3_nt: TGTGCCACAGGGCCGGGAAAACCTGTCTCGGGGGAGCAGTACTTC
d_call: -; j_call: TRBJ1-6; clone_size: -; v_call: TRBV2; cdr3_length: 12; cdr3_aa: CASSEGNSPLHF; cdr3_nt: TGTGCCAGCAGTGAAGGGAATTCACCCCTCCACTTT
d_call: -; j_call: TRBJ1-4; clone_size: many; v_call: TRBV9; cdr3_length: 15; cdr3_aa: CASSVAGMGSEKLFF; cdr3_nt: TGTGCCAGCAGCGTAGCCGGGATGGGGAGTGAAAAACTGTTTTTT
d_call: -; j_call: TRBJ1-1; clone_size: few; v_call: TRBV9; cdr3_length: 18; cdr3_aa: CASSVAYVGAGMNTEAFF; cdr3_nt: TGTGCCAGCAGCGTAGCGTACGTGGGGGCTGGCATGAACACTGAAGCTTTCTTT
d_call: TRBD1; j_call: TRBJ2-7; clone_size: many; v_call: TRBV12-3/TRBV12-4; cdr3_length: 15; cdr3_aa: CASSLGTGRAYEQYF; cdr3_nt: TGTGCCAGCAGTTTAGGGACAGGGAGAGCCTACGAGCAGTACTTC
d_call: -; j_call: TRBJ2-1; clone_size: -; v_call: TRBV3-1; cdr3_length: 13; cdr3_aa: CASTLEGINEQFF; cdr3_nt: TGTGCCAGCACCTTAGAGGGCATCAATGAGCAGTTCTTC
d_call: TRBD1; j_call: TRBJ2-3; clone_size: few; v_call: TRBV7-8; cdr3_length: 16; cdr3_aa: CASSLADRASTDTQYF; cdr3_nt: TGTGCCAGCAGCTTAGCTGACAGGGCGAGCACAGATACGCAGTATTTT
d_call: -; j_call: TRBJ2-7; clone_size: -; v_call: TRBV7-6; cdr3_length: 13; cdr3_aa: CASSLEDGYEQYF; cdr3_nt: TGTGCCAGCAGCTTAGAGGACGGCTACGAGCAGTACTTC
d_call: -; j_call: TRBJ1-5; clone_size: -; v_call: TRBV6-5; cdr3_length: 17; cdr3_aa: CASSPYPTVTGDQPQHF; cdr3_nt: TGTGCCAGCAGTCCCTACCCGACAGTTACGGGCGATCAGCCCCAGCATTTT
d_call: -; j_call: TRBJ2-7; clone_size: few; v_call: TRBV28; cdr3_length: 14; cdr3_aa: CASSLFPGIIEQYF; cdr3_nt: TGTGCCAGCAGTTTATTCCCAGGGATTATCGAGCAGTACTTC
d_call: TRBD1; j_call: TRBJ2-3; clone_size: -; v_call: TRBV28; cdr3_length: 14; cdr3_aa: CASRDRVITDTQYF; cdr3_nt: TGTGCCAGCAGGGACAGGGTAATCACAGATACGCAGTATTTT
d_call: -; j_call: TRBJ1-2; clone_size: -; v_call: TRBV11-2; cdr3_length: 15; cdr3_aa: CASSSLRAANYGYTF; cdr3_nt: TGTGCCAGCAGCTCCCTTAGAGCCGCTAACTATGGCTACACCTTC
d_call: -; j_call: TRBJ1-2; clone_size: -; v_call: TRBV28; cdr3_length: 14; cdr3_aa: CASRPRQDIKGYTF; cdr3_nt: TGTGCCAGCAGGCCCCGACAGGACATAAAGGGCTACACCTTC
d_call: -; j_call: TRBJ2-3; clone_size: few; v_call: TRBV30; cdr3_length: 14; cdr3_aa: CAWSLDMLTDTQYF; cdr3_nt: TGTGCCTGGAGTTTAGACATGCTCACAGATACGCAGTATTTT
d_call: TRBD2; j_call: TRBJ2-7; clone_size: few; v_call: TRBV6-5; cdr3_length: 14; cdr3_aa: CASSPTSPAGEQYF; cdr3_nt: TGTGCCAGCAGCCCGACTAGCCCAGCGGGCGAGCAGTACTTC
d_call: -; j_call: TRBJ2-3; clone_size: few; v_call: TRBV9; cdr3_length: 16; cdr3_aa: CASSPRPPQITDTQYF; cdr3_nt: TGTGCCAGCAGCCCCCGTCCCCCCCAGATCACAGATACGCAGTATTTT
d_call: -; j_call: TRBJ2-5; clone_size: few; v_call: TRBV29-1; cdr3_length: 14; cdr3_aa: CSVAGTLVKETQYF; cdr3_nt: TGCAGCGTTGCCGGGACCCTTGTCAAGGAGACCCAGTACTTC
d_call: -; j_call: TRBJ2-4; clone_size: medium-sized; v_call: TRBV30; cdr3_length: 15; cdr3_aa: CAWSAPIGKDAIQYF; cdr3_nt: TGTGCCTGGAGCGCCCCGATAGGGAAGGACGCCATTCAGTACTTC
d_call: TRBD2; j_call: TRBJ2-1; clone_size: -; v_call: TRBV7-3; cdr3_length: 12; cdr3_aa: CASSTSGAEQFF; cdr3_nt: TGTGCCAGCAGCACAAGCGGGGCCGAGCAGTTCTTC
d_call: -; j_call: TRBJ2-1; clone_size: many; v_call: TRBV4-3; cdr3_length: 13; cdr3_aa: CASSQGPGSGKFF; cdr3_nt: TGCGCCAGCAGCCAAGGTCCGGGGTCGGGCAAGTTCTTC
d_call: -; j_call: TRBJ2-2; clone_size: many; v_call: TRBV7-3; cdr3_length: 14; cdr3_aa: CASSPVGRTGELFF; cdr3_nt: TGTGCCAGCAGCCCAGTTGGTAGAACCGGGGAGCTGTTTTTT
d_call: -; j_call: TRBJ1-2; clone_size: -; v_call: TRBV7-2; cdr3_length: 12; cdr3_aa: CASSWDVYGYTF; cdr3_nt: TGTGCCAGCAGCTGGGATGTATATGGCTACACCTTC
d_call: -; j_call: TRBJ1-5; clone_size: few; v_call: TRBV29-1; cdr3_length: 11; cdr3_aa: CSVAGPQPQHF; cdr3_nt: TGCAGCGTTGCAGGACCCCAGCCCCAGCATTTT
d_call: -; j_call: TRBJ2-3; clone_size: few; v_call: TRBV4-2; cdr3_length: 16; cdr3_aa: CASSQDRGQSADTQYF; cdr3_nt: TGTGCCAGCAGCCAAGATCGGGGGCAAAGCGCAGATACGCAGTATTTT
d_call: -; j_call: TRBJ2-3; clone_size: many; v_call: TRBV20-1; cdr3_length: 11; cdr3_aa: CSAHWADTQYF; cdr3_nt: TGCAGTGCTCACTGGGCAGATACGCAGTATTTT
d_call: -; j_call: TRBJ1-1; clone_size: few; v_call: TRBV20-1; cdr3_length: 12; cdr3_aa: CSALGYNTEAFF; cdr3_nt: TGCAGTGCCCTCGGATACAACACTGAAGCTTTCTTT
d_call: -; j_call: TRBJ2-2; clone_size: -; v_call: TRBV5-1; cdr3_length: 15; cdr3_aa: CASSFLGGEAGELFF; cdr3_nt: TGCGCCAGCAGCTTTTTGGGGGGCGAGGCCGGGGAGCTGTTTTTT
d_call: -; j_call: TRBJ1-4; clone_size: many; v_call: TRBV7-6; cdr3_length: 16; cdr3_aa: CASSTRPGATNEKLFF; cdr3_nt: TGTGCCAGCAGCACCCGCCCGGGGGCAACTAATGAAAAACTGTTTTTT
d_call: -; j_call: TRBJ2-7; clone_size: -; v_call: TRBV24-1; cdr3_length: 14; cdr3_aa: CATAAGRGSYEQYF; cdr3_nt: TGTGCCACCGCTGCGGGGCGTGGGTCCTACGAGCAGTACTTC
d_call: -; j_call: TRBJ2-1; clone_size: -; v_call: TRBV3-1; cdr3_length: 13; cdr3_aa: CASNKGGWVEQFF; cdr3_nt: TGTGCCAGCAACAAAGGGGGTTGGGTTGAGCAGTTCTTC
d_call: TRBD1; j_call: TRBJ1-3; clone_size: many; v_call: TRBV20-1; cdr3_length: 16; cdr3_aa: CSARGGGQGTGNTIYF; cdr3_nt: TGCAGTGCTAGAGGCGGTGGACAGGGAACTGGAAACACCATATATTTT
d_call: -; j_call: TRBJ1-5; clone_size: many; v_call: TRBV12-3/TRBV12-4; cdr3_length: 16; cdr3_aa: CASSLGGLTSNQPQHF; cdr3_nt: TGTGCCAGCAGTTTAGGGGGCCTCACAAGCAATCAGCCCCAGCATTTT
d_call: -; j_call: TRBJ1-3; clone_size: few; v_call: TRBV18; cdr3_length: 15; cdr3_aa: CASSPPGLARNTIYF; cdr3_nt: TGTGCCAGCTCACCACCAGGACTTGCTCGAAACACCATATATTTT
d_call: -; j_call: TRBJ1-5; clone_size: many; v_call: TRBV29-1; cdr3_length: 13; cdr3_aa: CSVAVNSNQPQHF; cdr3_nt: TGCAGCGTTGCAGTAAATAGCAATCAGCCCCAGCATTTT
d_call: TRBD1; j_call: TRBJ2-7; clone_size: -; v_call: TRBV15; cdr3_length: 16; cdr3_aa: CATSRDMGQGVHEQYF; cdr3_nt: TGTGCCACCAGCAGAGATATGGGACAGGGTGTCCACGAGCAGTACTTC
d_call: -; j_call: TRBJ1-6; clone_size: many; v_call: TRBV20-1; cdr3_length: 13; cdr3_aa: CSARTGSNSPLHF; cdr3_nt: TGCAGTGCTAGGACAGGTAGTAATTCACCCCTCCACTTT